The 5 T cell receptor beta chains given below trace back to one sample, sequenced in a study of OX40 agonist ivuxolimab in advanced cancers. Generated by immunoSEQ multiplex PCR, the TCRdb table keeps only in-frame clones and is missing some. The table shows 55,000 to 65,000 clones, with about 91% occurring only once. The sequencing used CD4+ or CD8+ T cells sorted from blood, collected in a trial of the OX40 agonist ivuxolimab. Receptor source: an adult with an advanced solid tumor such as melanoma, head and neck, liver or kidney cancer.

The V gene is TRBV27, the J gene TRBJ2-3, with 10 bases identical to TRBD2. V gave up 2 bases and J gave up 4 bases; unmatched junction bases: 9. The CDR3 consists of 17 residues. CDR1 is MNHEY, CDR2 SMNVEV, per germline (reference sequence). DNA of the CDR3: TGTGCCAGCAGTTTACGTCTAGCGGGAGTAACCGCAGATACGCAGTATTTT. It encodes CASSLRLAGVTADTQYF.

The chain is built from TRBV28 and TRBJ2-7; D is undetermined. The length of the CDR3 is 14 residues. With 1 base removed from V and 1 base from J, the gap between germline ends came to 8 bases. Germline V gives CDR1 MDHEN, CDR2 SYDVKM. The DNA for the CDR3 is TGTGCCAGCAGTTTATTTGGCAGGTCCTACGAGCAGTACTTC. Translated: CASSLFGRSYEQYF. Using reference TRBV28 and TRBJ2-7 for the parts outside the CDR3, the full variable domain is DVKVTQSSRYLVKRTGEKVFLECVQDMDHENMFWYRQDPGLGLRLIYFSYDVKMKEKGDIPEGYSVSREKKERFSLILESASTNQTSMYLCASSLFGRSYEQYFGPGTRLTVT.

This chain links TRBV2 with TRBJ1-2; unclear D gene. The CDR3 runs 14 residues. Germline assignment: CDR1 SNHLY and CDR2 FYNNEI. Between the trimmed V and J ends, which lost 0 bases and 10 bases, there was a span of 15 bases. The chain's CDR3 is CASSEAVGAWAYTF. CDR3 sequence (DNA): TGTGCCAGCAGTGAAGCGGTTGGAGCATGGGCCTACACCTTC.

The CDR3 DNA sequence: TGTGCCAGCAGCTTATATCGTGCGTCGGGAGCGTCTAATTCGGATACGCAGTATTTT. Translating gives CASSLYRASGASNSDTQYF. This rearrangement joins TRBV7-9 to TRBJ2-3; TRBD2 might be the D (6 bases). The CDR3 consists of 19 residues. Germline assignment: CDR1 SEHNR and CDR2 FQNEAQ (reference sequence). V lost 2 bases to trimming and J lost 6 bases, with 27 bases between them.

This clone has just one count. V and J are TRBV7-9 and TRBJ2-6; D call uncertain. This CDR3 has 15 amino acids. V gave up 5 bases and J gave up 0 bases, with 8 bases separating them. In germline, CDR1 is SEHNR, CDR2 FQNEAQ (reference sequence). CDR3 bases: TGTGCCAGCAGCGAAGTCTCCTCTGGGGCCAACGTCCTGACTTTC. This gives the protein CASSEVSSGANVLTF.